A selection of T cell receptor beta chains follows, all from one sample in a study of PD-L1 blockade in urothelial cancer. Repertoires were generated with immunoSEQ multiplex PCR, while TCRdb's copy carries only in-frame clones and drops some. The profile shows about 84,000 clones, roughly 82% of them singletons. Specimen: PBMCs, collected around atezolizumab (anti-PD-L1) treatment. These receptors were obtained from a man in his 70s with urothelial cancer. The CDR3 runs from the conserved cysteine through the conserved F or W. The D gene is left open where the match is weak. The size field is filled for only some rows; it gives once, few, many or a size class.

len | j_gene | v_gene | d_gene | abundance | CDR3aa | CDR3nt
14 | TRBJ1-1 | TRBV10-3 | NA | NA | CAISEYRANTEAFF | TGTGCCATCAGTGAGTACAGGGCCAACACTGAAGCTTTCTTT
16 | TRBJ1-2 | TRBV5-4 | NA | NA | CASSLAQAASWAGYTF | TGTGCCAGCAGCTTGGCCCAGGCAGCCTCCTGGGCTGGCTACACCTTC
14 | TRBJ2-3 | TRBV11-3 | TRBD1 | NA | CASGRDRNTDTQYF | TGTGCCAGCGGCCGGGACAGAAACACAGATACGCAGTATTTT
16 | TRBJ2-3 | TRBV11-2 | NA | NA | CASSSQMGVRTDTQYF | TGTGCCAGCAGCTCCCAAATGGGAGTCCGCACAGATACGCAGTATTTT
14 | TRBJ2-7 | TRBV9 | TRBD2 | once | CASSPGAGAYEQYF | TGTGCCAGCAGCCCCGGGGCGGGAGCGTACGAGCAGTACTTC
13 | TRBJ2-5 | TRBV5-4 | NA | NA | CASSLATRETQYF | TGTGCCAGCAGCTTGGCGACGCGGGAGACCCAGTACTTC
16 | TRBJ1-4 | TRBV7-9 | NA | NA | CASSFRGGEGNEKLFF | TGTGCCAGCAGCTTCCGAGGGGGGGAGGGAAATGAAAAACTGTTTTTT
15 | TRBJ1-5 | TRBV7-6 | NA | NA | CASSLAHGVGQPQHF | TGTGCCAGCAGCTTAGCGCACGGGGTGGGTCAGCCCCAGCATTTT
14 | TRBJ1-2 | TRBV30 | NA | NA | CAWSEGGASYGYTF | TGTGCCTGGAGCGAAGGCGGCGCATCTTATGGCTACACCTTC
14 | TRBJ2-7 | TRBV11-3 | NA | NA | CASSLDGQGSEQYF | TGTGCCAGCAGCTTAGATGGGCAAGGGAGCGAGCAGTACTTC
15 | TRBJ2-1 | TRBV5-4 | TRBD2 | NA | CASSLETSGDNEQFF | TGTGCCAGCAGCTTGGAGACGAGCGGGGACAATGAGCAGTTCTTC
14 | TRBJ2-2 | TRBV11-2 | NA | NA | CASSFGANTGELFF | TGTGCCAGCAGCTTCGGGGCGAACACCGGGGAGCTGTTTTTT
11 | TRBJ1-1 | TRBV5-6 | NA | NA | CASSFGTEAFF | TGTGCCAGCAGCTTCGGGACTGAAGCTTTCTTT
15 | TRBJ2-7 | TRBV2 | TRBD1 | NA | CASSDLRDRGYEQYF | TGTGCCAGCAGTGACCTGCGGGACAGGGGGTACGAGCAGTACTTC
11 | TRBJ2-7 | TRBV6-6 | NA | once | CASNQGYEQYF | TGTGCCAGCAACCAGGGTTACGAGCAGTACTTC
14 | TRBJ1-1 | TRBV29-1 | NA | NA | CSVIQEPQDTEAFF | TGCAGCGTGATACAGGAGCCCCAGGACACTGAAGCTTTCTTT
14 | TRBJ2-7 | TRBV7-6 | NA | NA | CASSPGYEPYEQYF | TGTGCCAGCAGCCCAGGATACGAACCCTACGAGCAGTACTTC
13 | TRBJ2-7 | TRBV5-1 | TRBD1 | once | CASSFGTEYEQYF | TGCGCCAGCAGCTTCGGGACAGAATACGAGCAGTACTTC
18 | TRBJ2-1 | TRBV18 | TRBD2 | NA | CASSPGTSGTVGYNEQFF | TGTGCCAGCTCACCAGGGACTAGCGGGACTGTTGGCTACAATGAGCAGTTCTTC
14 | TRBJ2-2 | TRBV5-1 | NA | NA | CASSGAQGSGELFF | TGCGCCAGCAGCGGCGCCCAGGGGAGCGGGGAGCTGTTTTTT
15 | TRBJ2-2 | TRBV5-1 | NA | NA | CASSYLGANTGELFF | TGCGCCAGCAGCTATCTAGGGGCGAACACCGGGGAGCTGTTTTTT
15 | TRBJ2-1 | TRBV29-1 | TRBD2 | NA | CSVDGTSGGSFEQFF | TGCAGCGTTGACGGGACTAGCGGGGGCTCTTTTGAGCAGTTCTTC
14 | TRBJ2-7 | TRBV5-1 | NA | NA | CASSLDSGTYEQYF | TGCGCCAGCAGCTTGGATTCGGGTACCTACGAGCAGTACTTC
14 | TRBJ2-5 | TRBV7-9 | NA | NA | CASSWRDSQETQYF | TGTGCCAGCAGCTGGAGGGACTCCCAAGAGACCCAGTACTTC
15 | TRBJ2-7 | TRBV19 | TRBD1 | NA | CASSTDHRGIYEQYF | TGTGCCAGTAGTACGGACCACAGGGGTATCTACGAGCAGTACTTC
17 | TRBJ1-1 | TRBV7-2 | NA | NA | CASSPGPGSGMNTEAFF | TGTGCCAGCAGCCCTGGGCCCGGGTCCGGGATGAACACTGAAGCTTTCTTT
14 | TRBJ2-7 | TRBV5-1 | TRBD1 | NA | CASRSGTGPYEQYF | TGCGCCAGCAGGTCCGGGACAGGTCCCTACGAGCAGTACTTC
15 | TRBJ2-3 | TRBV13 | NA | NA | CASSTLEGDTDTQYF | TGTGCCAGCAGCACTCTAGAGGGTGACACAGATACGCAGTATTTT
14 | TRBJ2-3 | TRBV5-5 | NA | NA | CASSTSGWADTQYF | TGTGCCAGCAGCACCAGCGGGTGGGCAGATACGCAGTATTTT
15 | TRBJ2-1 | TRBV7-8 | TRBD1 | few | CASSFPGQGAGEQFF | TGTGCCAGCAGCTTTCCGGGACAGGGGGCAGGGGAGCAGTTCTTC
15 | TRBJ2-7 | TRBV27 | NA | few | CASSPWASFSYEQYF | TGTGCCAGCAGTCCATGGGCCAGTTTCTCCTACGAGCAGTACTTC
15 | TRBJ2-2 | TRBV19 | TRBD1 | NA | CASSIDRGGTGELFF | TGTGCCAGTAGTATTGACAGGGGGGGCACCGGGGAGCTGTTTTTT
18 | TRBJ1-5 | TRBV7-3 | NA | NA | CASSLTWAGKHSNQPQHF | TGTGCCAGCAGCTTAACGTGGGCAGGGAAACATAGCAATCAGCCCCAGCATTTT
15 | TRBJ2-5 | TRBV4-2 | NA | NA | CASSQGTGFGETQYF | TGTGCCAGCAGCCAAGGTACAGGGTTCGGAGAGACCCAGTACTTC
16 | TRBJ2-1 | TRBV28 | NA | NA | CASSEHSSKSYNEQFF | TGTGCCAGCAGCGAACATAGCAGCAAATCGTACAATGAGCAGTTCTTC
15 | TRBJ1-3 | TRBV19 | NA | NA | CASMPGLLSGNTIYF | TGTGCCAGTATGCCGGGACTGCTCTCTGGAAACACCATATATTTT
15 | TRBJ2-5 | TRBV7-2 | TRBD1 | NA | CASSTASGTVETQYF | TGTGCCAGCAGCACCGCTTCCGGGACAGTCGAGACCCAGTACTTC
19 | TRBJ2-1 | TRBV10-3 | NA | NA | CAISDPGGAVRLNNNEQFF | TGTGCCATCAGTGACCCAGGAGGGGCAGTCCGACTTAATAACAATGAGCAGTTCTTC
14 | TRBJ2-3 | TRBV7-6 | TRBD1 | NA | CASSWDRTRDTQYF | TGTGCCAGCAGCTGGGACAGGACCAGGGATACGCAGTATTTT
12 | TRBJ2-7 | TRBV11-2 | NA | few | CASSSDRGEQYF | TGTGCCAGCAGCTCGGACCGGGGCGAGCAGTACTTC
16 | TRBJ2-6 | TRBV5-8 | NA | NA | CASSFGLTSGANVLTF | TGTGCCAGCAGCTTCGGACTGACCTCTGGGGCCAACGTCCTGACTTTC
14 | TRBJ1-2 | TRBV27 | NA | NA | CASREQGRSYGYTF | TGTGCCAGCAGAGAACAGGGTAGGAGCTATGGCTACACCTTC